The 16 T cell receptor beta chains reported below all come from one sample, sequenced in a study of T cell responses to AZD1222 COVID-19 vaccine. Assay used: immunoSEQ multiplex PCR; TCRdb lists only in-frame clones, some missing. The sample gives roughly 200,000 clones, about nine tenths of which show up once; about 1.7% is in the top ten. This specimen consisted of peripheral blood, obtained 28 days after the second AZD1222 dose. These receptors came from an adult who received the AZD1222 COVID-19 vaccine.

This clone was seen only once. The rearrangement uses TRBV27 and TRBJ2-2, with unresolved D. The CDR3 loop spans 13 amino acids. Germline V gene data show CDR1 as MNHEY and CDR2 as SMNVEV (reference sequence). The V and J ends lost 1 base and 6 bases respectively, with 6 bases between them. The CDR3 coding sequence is TGTGCCAGCAGTTTATGGGTAGCCGGGGAGCTGTTTTTT. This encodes CASSLWVAGELFF.

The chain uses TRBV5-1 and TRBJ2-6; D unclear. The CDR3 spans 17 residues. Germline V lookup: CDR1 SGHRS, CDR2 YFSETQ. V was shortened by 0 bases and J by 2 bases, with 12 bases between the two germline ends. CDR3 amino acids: CASSLGAVAPGANVLTF. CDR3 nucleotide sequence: TGCGCCAGCAGCTTGGGGGCCGTGGCACCTGGGGCCAACGTCCTGACTTTC.

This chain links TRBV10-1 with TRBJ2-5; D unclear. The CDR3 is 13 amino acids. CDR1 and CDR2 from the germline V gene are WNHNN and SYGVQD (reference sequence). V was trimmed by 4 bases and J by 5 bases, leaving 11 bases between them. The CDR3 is CASSALIGETQYF. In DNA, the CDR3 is TGCGCCAGCAGTGCACTAATAGGGGAGACCCAGTACTTC.

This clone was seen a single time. CDR3 in DNA: TGTGCCAGCAGCGTAGGAGTGGCGGGAGCGGGCGGAACCGGGGAGCTGTTTTTT. This codes for CASSVGVAGAGGTGELFF. The chain recombines TRBV9 with TRBJ2-2; 7 positions agree with TRBD2. V lost 0 bases and J lost 5; bases outside the gene matches: 13. The germline V gene has CDR1 SGDLS and CDR2 YYNGEE. CDR3 size: 18 residues.

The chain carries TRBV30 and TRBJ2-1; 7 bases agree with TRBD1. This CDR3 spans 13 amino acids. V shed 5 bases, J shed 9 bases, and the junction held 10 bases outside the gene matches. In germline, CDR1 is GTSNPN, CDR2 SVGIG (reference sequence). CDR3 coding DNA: TGTGCCTGGGCTGATGACAGGGCACTTGAGCAGTTCTTC. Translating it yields CAWADDRALEQFF.

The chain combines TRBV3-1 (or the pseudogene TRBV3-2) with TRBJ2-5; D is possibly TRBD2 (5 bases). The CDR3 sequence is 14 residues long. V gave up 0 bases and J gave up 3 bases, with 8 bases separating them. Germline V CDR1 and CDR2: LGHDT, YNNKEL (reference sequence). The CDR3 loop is CASSQETGKETQYF. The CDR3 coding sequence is TGTGCCAGCAGCCAAGAGACGGGAAAAGAGACCCAGTACTTC.

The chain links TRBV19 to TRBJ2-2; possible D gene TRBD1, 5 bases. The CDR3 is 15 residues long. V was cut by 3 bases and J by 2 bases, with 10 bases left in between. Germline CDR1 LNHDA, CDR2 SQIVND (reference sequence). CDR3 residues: CASSIQGLNTGELFF. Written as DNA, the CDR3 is TGTGCCAGTAGTATTCAGGGCCTTAACACCGGGGAGCTGTTTTTT. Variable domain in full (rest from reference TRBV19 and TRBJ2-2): DGGITQSPKYLFRKEGQNVTLSCEQNLNHDAMYWYRQDPGQGLRLIYYSQIVNDFQKGDIAEGYSVSREKKESFPLTVTSAQKNPTAFYLCASSIQGLNTGELFFGEGSRLTVL.

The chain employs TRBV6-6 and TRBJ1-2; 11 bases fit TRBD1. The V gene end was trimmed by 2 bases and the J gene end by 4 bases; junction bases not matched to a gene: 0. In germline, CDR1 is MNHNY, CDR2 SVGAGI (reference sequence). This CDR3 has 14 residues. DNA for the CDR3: TGTGCCAGCAGTTACGGGACAGGGGGCTATGGCTACACCTTC. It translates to CASSYGTGGYGYTF.

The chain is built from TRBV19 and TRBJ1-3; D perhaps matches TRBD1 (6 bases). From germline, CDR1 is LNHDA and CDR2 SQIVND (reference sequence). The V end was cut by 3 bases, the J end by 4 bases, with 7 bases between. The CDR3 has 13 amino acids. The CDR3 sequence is CASSIGGGNTIYF. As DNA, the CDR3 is TGTGCCAGTAGTATCGGGGGCGGAAACACCATATATTTT.

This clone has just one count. Here the CDR3 reads CASSYSETGVPEAFF. In DNA, the CDR3 is TGTGCCAGCAGTTACTCAGAAACGGGGGTCCCTGAAGCTTTCTTT. The chain employs TRBV6-6 and TRBJ1-1, with D possibly TRBD1 on 5 matching bases. V was cut by 0 bases and J by 6 bases, with 14 bases left in between. CDR3 length: 15 residues. CDR1 and CDR2 from the germline V gene are MNHNY and SVGAGI (reference sequence).

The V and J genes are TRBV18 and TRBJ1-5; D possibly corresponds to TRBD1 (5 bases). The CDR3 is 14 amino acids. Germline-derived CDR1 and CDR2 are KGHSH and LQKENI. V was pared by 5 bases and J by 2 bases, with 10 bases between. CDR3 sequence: CASSRDGRNQPQHF. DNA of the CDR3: TGTGCCAGCTCAAGGGACGGTCGCAATCAGCCCCAGCATTTT. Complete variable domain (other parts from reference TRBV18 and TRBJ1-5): NAGVMQNPRHLVRRRGQEARLRCSPMKGHSHVYWYRQLPEEGLKFMVYLQKENIIDESGMPKERFSAEFPKEGPSILRIQQVVRGDSAAYFCASSRDGRNQPQHFGDGTRLSIL.

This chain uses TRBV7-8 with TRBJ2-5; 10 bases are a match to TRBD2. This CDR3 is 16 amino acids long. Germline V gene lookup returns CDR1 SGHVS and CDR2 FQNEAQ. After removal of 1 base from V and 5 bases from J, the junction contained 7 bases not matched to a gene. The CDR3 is CASSLVVGSGRETQYF. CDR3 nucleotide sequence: TGTGCCAGCAGCTTAGTAGTAGGTAGCGGGAGGGAGACCCAGTACTTC.

CDR3 region: CASSTGQGMNQETQYF. In DNA, the CDR3 is TGCGCCAGCAGCACCGGACAGGGGATGAACCAAGAGACCCAGTACTTC. The chain joins TRBV5-1 to TRBJ2-5; 9 bases line up with TRBD1. Germline CDR1 reads SGHRS; CDR2 reads YFSETQ. CDR3 length equals 16 residues. Germline trimming cut 4 bases from V and 0 bases from J; bases unmatched to any gene: 7.

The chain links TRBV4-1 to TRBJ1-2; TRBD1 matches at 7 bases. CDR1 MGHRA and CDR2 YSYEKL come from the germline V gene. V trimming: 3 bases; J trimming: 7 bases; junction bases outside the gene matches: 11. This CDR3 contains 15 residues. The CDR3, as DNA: TGCGCCAGCAGCCACCAAGACAGGGAGAATCCTGGCTACACCTTC. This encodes CASSHQDRENPGYTF.

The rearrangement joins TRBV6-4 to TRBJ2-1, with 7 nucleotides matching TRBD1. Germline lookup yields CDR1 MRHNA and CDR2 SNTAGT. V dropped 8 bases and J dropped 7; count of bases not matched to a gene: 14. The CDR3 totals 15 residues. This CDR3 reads CASAQRYSQGNEQFF. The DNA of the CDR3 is TGTGCCAGCGCCCAGCGGTATTCACAGGGGAATGAGCAGTTCTTC.

DNA for the CDR3: TGTGCCAGCAGTTTCGGGACTAACTATGGCTACACCTTC. It is translated as CASSFGTNYGYTF. This chain joins TRBV6-5 and TRBJ1-2; no definite D call. The V and J ends lost 4 bases and 0 bases respectively, with 6 bases between them. Germline V gene sequence: CDR1 MNHEY, CDR2 SVGAGI. This CDR3 is 13 amino acids long.